The 12 T cell receptor beta chains presented below share a single source sample, sequenced in a study of CD8 T cells in ankylosing spondylitis. General study results and limits: A motif in TCR beta, a set of seven to nine highly homologous variants, appeared characteristic of ankylosing spondylitis blood.

No antigens are known for them. MiXCR was run by TCRdb on the 5' RACE reads, yielding one entry per CDR3 protein. This sample has 400,000 to 450,000 distinct CDR3 sequences; approximately 17% occur once, and the top ten carry over 0.9%. The sample comprised blood, either unsorted or a sorted T cell fraction (not recorded which). These receptors all stem from a male donor with ankylosing spondylitis.

The chain couples TRBV20-1 to TRBJ1-6; 7 nucleotides line up with TRBD1. V trimming: 7 bases; J trimming: 7 bases; junction bases outside the gene matches: 10. The CDR3 has 14 amino acids. Germline CDR1 and CDR2: DFQATT and SNEGSKA (reference sequence). The CDR3 loop is CSVGTGTANSPLHF. The CDR3 coding sequence is TGCAGTGTAGGAACCGGGACAGCAAATTCACCCCTCCACTTT.

The V gene is TRBV6-2 or TRBV6-3, the J gene TRBJ1-1; D call uncertain. The germline V and J ends were trimmed by 2 bases and 5 bases, with 9 bases remaining between them. The CDR3 has 13 residues. Germline-derived CDR1 and CDR2 are MNHEY and SVGEGT. The CDR3 is CASSYERETEAFF. The CDR3 coding sequence is TGTGCCAGCAGTTACGAAAGAGAAACTGAAGCTTTCTTT.

This clonotype was seen at least ten times. This chain uses TRBV9 with TRBJ2-1, with TRBD2 matching over 10 bases. Trimming cost V 2 bases and J 9 bases; bases outside gene matches: 8. Germline CDR1 and CDR2: SGDLS and YYNGEE. The length of the CDR3 is 15 residues. CDR3 DNA: TGTGCCAGCAGCGTCTCTAGCGGGAGTGGTGGTGAGCAGTTCTTC. Translation: CASSVSSGSGGEQFF.

This chain uses TRBV19 with TRBJ2-7; 8 nucleotides agree with TRBD1. Germline loops: CDR1 LNHDA, CDR2 SQIVND (reference sequence). The CDR3 length is 16 residues. Trimming at V came to 5 bases and at J to 0 bases, leaving 9 bases not matched to a gene. CDR3 residues: CASSALDRGSSYEQYF. Here the CDR3 DNA reads TGTGCCAGTAGTGCACTCGACAGGGGAAGCTCCTACGAGCAGTACTTC.

The rearrangement uses TRBV7-9 and TRBJ2-7; 7 positions match TRBD1. The junction had 5 bases not matched to a gene; V was cut back by 3 bases and J by 6 bases. This CDR3 contains 13 residues. The germline V gene has CDR1 SEHNR and CDR2 FQNEAQ (reference sequence). The CDR3 bases are TGTGCCAGCAGCTTTCCGGGACAGAGCGAGCAGTACTTC. It translates to CASSFPGQSEQYF.

V is TRBV12-3 or TRBV12-4 and J is TRBJ2-5; 7 bases fit TRBD1. J lost 9 bases, V lost 3 bases, and 7 bases had no gene match. The CDR3 covers 13 residues. CDR3 coding DNA: TGTGCCAGCAGTTTGAAGGGACAGAAACCCCAGTACTTC. As protein: CASSLKGQKPQYF.

The chain recombines TRBV7-2 with TRBJ2-7; TRBD1 is a possible D gene (6 bases). The V and J ends lost 4 bases and 4 bases respectively, with 14 bases between them. CDR1 is SGHTA and CDR2 is FQGNSA in the germline V gene. The CDR3 totals 14 residues. For the CDR3, the DNA is TGTGCCAGCAGCTCATACGGGACACCTTACGAGCAGTACTTC. Its translation: CASSSYGTPYEQYF.

V usage is TRBV20-1 and J usage is TRBJ1-1, with a weak D call TRBD1 (6 bases). Germline V gene data show CDR1 as DFQATT and CDR2 as SNEGSKA (reference sequence). CDR3 size: 13 residues. Trimming shortened V by 6 bases and J by 4 bases, and 15 bases separated the two germline ends. The CDR3 DNA reads TGCAGTGCCTTGCAGGGGTTGGGCACTGAAGCTTTCTTT. Protein product: CSALQGLGTEAFF.

This clonotype was picked up a small number of times. The chain joins TRBV12-3 or TRBV12-4 to TRBJ2-1; TRBD1 or TRBD2 may be the D gene (5 bases each). This CDR3 contains 13 residues. Trimming took off 5 bases at V and 15 bases at J, with 20 bases between the two ends. The CDR3 spells CASSPQGTPSRFF. The CDR3 nucleotides read TGTGCCAGCAGTCCTCAAGGGACCCCCTCTCGGTTCTTC.

The gene calls are TRBV10-3 and TRBJ2-1; no firm D call. Deletions cut 4 bases from V and 4 bases from J, with 5 bases between. The germline gives CDR1 ENHRY, CDR2 SYGVKD. The CDR3 extends over 12 amino acids. The CDR3 reads CAISGGYNEQFF. For the CDR3, the DNA is TGTGCCATCAGTGGGGGTTACAATGAGCAGTTCTTC.

In its sample, this clonotype was seen a few times. Possible read error: a much larger clone is one base away. This likely comes from a read error, as the CDR3 has no conserved phenylalanine or tryptophan at its end. The rearrangement joins TRBV12-3 or TRBV12-4 to TRBJ2-1; D call uncertain. This CDR3 has 12 residues. The ends were cut back, 3 bases at V and 5 bases at J, with 5 bases in the middle. CDR3 nucleotide sequence: TGTGCCAGCAGTTTGAGGAACAATGAGCAGTTCTCC. This translates into CASSLRNNEQFS.

The chain is built from TRBV20-1 and TRBJ1-6; 7 bases fit TRBD1. CDR1 is DFQATT, CDR2 SNEGSKA, per germline (reference sequence). This CDR3 is 15 amino acids long. The ends lost 3 bases at V and 9 bases at J; junction bases unmatched: 11. The CDR3 spells CSARKGGGGGSPLHF. CDR3 DNA sequence: TGCAGTGCTAGGAAAGGGGGCGGGGGGGGTTCACCCCTCCACTTT.